The table lists the clone carrying this T cell receptor (beta chain) with a few counts. What it binds is unknown. V dropped 6 bases and J dropped 2 bases, with 14 bases sitting between them. The CDR3 totals 15 residues. Germline V gene data show CDR1 as MNHEY and CDR2 as SMNVEV (reference sequence). The library protocol tagged individual cDNA molecules with unique molecular identifiers. TCRdb independently ran MiXCR on the 5' RACE reads; one entry per CDR3 protein. The sample carries tens of thousands of distinct CDR3 sequences, 9% to 10% recorded once. The data belong to a study of early T cells in non-severe SARS-CoV-2 infection. Study context: Chains were not paired, and sequencing was done on bulk RNA from unsorted whole blood. Study findings and constraints: VDJdb matching skewed toward anti-spike CD8 responses, missing private and CD4 specificities.

Sequenced sample: whole blood. The sequence derives from an adult who was a healthcare worker with PCR-confirmed SARS-CoV-2 infection or an uninfected control (not recorded which). This chain links TRBV27 with TRBJ2-1, with a weak D call TRBD1 (6 bases). The DNA for the CDR3 is TGTGCCAGCAGACCTAACAGGGCCCCCTACAATGAGCAGTTCTTC. Encoded protein: CASRPNRAPYNEQFF.